These 15 T cell receptor beta chains were all obtained from the same sample, sequenced in a study of blood T cell repertoires in COVID-19. TCRdb keeps only in-frame clones here, not all; method: immunoSEQ multiplex PCR. The sample records a few hundred thousand clones, around 87% being singletons. The specimen sequenced was PBMCs or T cells enriched from blood (not recorded which). These receptor sequences come from a man between 40 and 49 years old in a cohort exposed to, infected with or recovered from COVID-19 (not recorded which).

The chain has TRBV5-6 and TRBJ1-2; tentatively, D is TRBD1 (5 bases). Trimming shortened V by 0 bases and J by 8 bases, and 11 bases separated the two germline ends. The CDR3 runs to 13 residues. The germline V gene has CDR1 SGHDT and CDR2 YYEEEE. CDR3 nucleotides: TGTGCCAGCAGCTTGGATAGGGGAAGCGGCTACACCTTC. This encodes CASSLDRGSGYTF.

The chain recombines TRBV7-2 with TRBJ2-1, with 7 bases fitting TRBD2. V was clipped by 4 bases and J by 12 bases; unmatched bases: 9. This CDR3 has 13 residues. CDR1 and CDR2 from the germline V gene are SGHTA and FQGNSA. The CDR3 protein is CASSSMASGVQFF. Here the CDR3 DNA reads TGTGCCAGCAGCTCTATGGCTAGCGGAGTGCAGTTCTTC.

This clone has only one observation. This sequence joins TRBV29-1 and TRBJ2-3, with D maybe TRBD2 (5 bases). The CDR3 covers 14 residues. Looked up from germline, CDR1 is SQVTM and CDR2 is ANQGSEA. V lost 5 bases to trimming and J lost 3 bases, with 15 bases between them. The CDR3 region is CSVREQVATDTQYF. CDR3 nucleotide sequence: TGCAGCGTTAGGGAGCAGGTCGCAACAGATACGCAGTATTTT.

This clone came up a few times. The chain combines TRBV12-5 with TRBJ1-5; no definite D call. Between the trimmed V and J ends, which lost 3 bases and 4 bases, there was a span of 4 bases. CDR1 LGHNT and CDR2 FRNRAP come from the germline V gene. The CDR3 is 12 amino acids. CDR3 DNA sequence: TGTGCTAGTGGTTTTGAGAATCAGCCCCAGCATTTT. This gives the protein CASGFENQPQHF. The full variable domain, its missing parts supplied by reference TRBV12-5 and TRBJ1-5, is DARVTQTPRHKVTEMGQEVTMRCQPILGHNTVFWYRQTMMQGLELLAYFRNRAPLDDSGMPKDRFSAEMPDATLATLKIQPSEPRDSAVYFCASGFENQPQHFGDGTRLSIL.

The V call is TRBV28, the J call TRBJ1-2; a weak D match, TRBD1 (5 bases). The CDR3 covers 16 residues. V was clipped by 7 bases and J by 0 bases, with 18 bases between them. From germline, CDR1 is MDHEN and CDR2 SYDVKM. Here the CDR3 reads CASTQGRRETNYGYTF. Written as DNA, the CDR3 is TGTGCCAGCACCCAGGGCCGTAGAGAAACTAACTATGGCTACACCTTC.

This clone was found a few times. The chain employs TRBV28 and TRBJ1-1; tentatively, D is TRBD1 (5 bases). V was clipped by 9 bases and J by 0 bases, with 20 bases between them. Germline values: CDR1 MDHEN, CDR2 SYDVKM. CDR3 length equals 16 residues. CDR3 nucleotides: TGTGCCAGTCGATATCGGGGGTCTGAAGTGAACACTGAAGCTTTCTTT. Its translation is CASRYRGSEVNTEAFF.

This chain connects TRBV10-1 to TRBJ2-1; D is ambiguous. Looked up from germline, CDR1 is WNHNN and CDR2 is SYGVQD (reference sequence). The V and J ends lost 2 bases and 8 bases respectively, with 7 bases between them. This CDR3 spans 12 amino acids. CDR3: CASSEMRYEQFF. DNA of the CDR3: TGCGCCAGCAGTGAGATGAGGTATGAGCAGTTCTTC.

Note on this clone: The junction differs from germline at one of its ends, possibly a read error. DNA for the CDR3: TGTGCCGGCAGCGAGCGGACAGGGGCCAGCTCTGGAAACACCATATATTTT. Its protein product is CAGSERTGASSGNTIYF. The chain couples TRBV9 to TRBJ1-3, with 9 bases matching TRBD1. Germline CDR1 is SGDLS and CDR2 is YYNGEE. This CDR3 contains 17 residues.

The chain uses TRBV7-9 and TRBJ2-3; 7 nucleotides align to TRBD1. V was clipped by 3 bases and J by 6 bases; unmatched bases: 9. The CDR3 is 15 residues long. Germline-derived CDR1 and CDR2 are SEHNR and FQNEAQ (reference sequence). CDR3 coding DNA: TGTGCCAGCAGCTTCGGGACAGCGATCAGTGATACGCAGTATTTT. Translated, it gives CASSFGTAISDTQYF.

The table lists this clone with a count of one. V gene TRBV27 combines with J gene TRBJ2-1; 9 bases agree with TRBD2. The CDR3 runs 12 residues. V shed 6 bases, J shed 13 bases, and the junction held 7 bases outside the gene matches. Germline V gene lookup returns CDR1 MNHEY and CDR2 SMNVEV (reference sequence). In DNA, the CDR3 is TGTGCCAGCAGAACGCTAGCGGGACCTCAGTTCTTC. This encodes CASRTLAGPQFF.

The CDR3 bases are TGCGCCAGCTGCTGGATAGGAGGGACTGAAGCTTTCTTT. This encodes CASCWIGGTEAFF. The chain is built from TRBV5-1 and TRBJ1-1; D gene ambiguous. Germline CDR1 reads SGHRS; CDR2 reads YFSETQ. The CDR3 contains 13 residues. Trimming pared 7 bases from V and 5 bases from J, leaving 15 bases between.

The gene calls are TRBV28 and TRBJ2-5, with 9 nucleotides matching TRBD1. Germline CDR1 is MDHEN and CDR2 is SYDVKM. The trim removed 6 bases at V and 7 bases at J, leaving 12 bases unmatched. The CDR3 runs to 15 residues. In nucleotides, the CDR3 is TGTGCCAGCAGCGTCCCGGGACAGGGTAGTCGGACCCAGTACTTC. Translated, it gives CASSVPGQGSRTQYF. The full variable domain, completed using reference TRBV28 and TRBJ2-5, is DVKVTQSSRYLVKRTGEKVFLECVQDMDHENMFWYRQDPGLGLRLIYFSYDVKMKEKGDIPEGYSVSREKKERFSLILESASTNQTSMYLCASSVPGQGSRTQYFGPGTRLLVL.

The rearrangement links TRBV27 to TRBJ2-2, with unresolved D. The CDR3 covers 15 residues. V lost 2 bases to trimming and J lost 2 bases, with 9 bases between them. Germline assignment: CDR1 MNHEY and CDR2 SMNVEV (reference sequence). The CDR3 spells CASSLEHRNTGELFF. The CDR3 region has the DNA TGTGCCAGCAGTTTAGAACACCGTAACACCGGGGAGCTGTTTTTT.

The chain employs TRBV5-1 and TRBJ1-1; D possibly corresponds to TRBD1 (6 bases). The CDR3 contains 17 residues. Germline values: CDR1 SGHRS, CDR2 YFSETQ. Trimming took off 0 bases at V and 1 base at J, with 16 bases between the two ends. The CDR3 here is CASSLAGAGAGNTEAFF. In nucleotides, the CDR3 is TGCGCCAGCAGCTTGGCCGGCGCAGGGGCGGGGAACACTGAAGCTTTCTTT.

The V gene is TRBV11-2, the J gene TRBJ2-3; the D gene is possibly TRBD1 (6 bases). Germline V gene lookup returns CDR1 SGHAT and CDR2 FQNNGV. The length of the CDR3 is 15 residues. V was shortened by 0 bases and J by 8 bases, with 15 bases between the two germline ends. The CDR3 is CASSLDPGRGVTQYF. The CDR3 DNA reads as TGTGCCAGCAGCTTAGATCCCGGCAGGGGTGTTACGCAGTATTTT.